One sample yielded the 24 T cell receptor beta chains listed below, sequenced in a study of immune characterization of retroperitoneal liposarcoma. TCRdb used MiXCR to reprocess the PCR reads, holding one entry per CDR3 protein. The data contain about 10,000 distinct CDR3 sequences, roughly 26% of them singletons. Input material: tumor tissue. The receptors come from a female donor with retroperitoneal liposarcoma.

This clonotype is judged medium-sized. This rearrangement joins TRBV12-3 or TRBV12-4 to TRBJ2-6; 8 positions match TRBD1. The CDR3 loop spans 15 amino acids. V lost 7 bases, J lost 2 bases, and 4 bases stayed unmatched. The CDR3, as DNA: TGTGCCAGCACCTCGACAGGGGCTGGGGCCAACGTCCTGACTTTC. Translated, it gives CASTSTGAGANVLTF.

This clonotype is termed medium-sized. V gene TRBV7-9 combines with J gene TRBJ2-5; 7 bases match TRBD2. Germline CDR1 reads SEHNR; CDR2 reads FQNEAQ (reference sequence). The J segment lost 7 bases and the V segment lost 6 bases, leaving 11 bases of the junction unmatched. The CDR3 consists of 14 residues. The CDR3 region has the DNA TGTGCCAGCAGTCAGTGGGAGGGCCGCGGGACCCAGTACTTC. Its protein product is CASSQWEGRGTQYF.

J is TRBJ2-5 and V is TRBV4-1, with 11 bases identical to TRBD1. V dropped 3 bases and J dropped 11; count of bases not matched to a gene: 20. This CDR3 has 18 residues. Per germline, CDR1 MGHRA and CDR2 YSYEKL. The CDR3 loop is CASSQTRWGQGGMGEQYF. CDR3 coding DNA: TGCGCCAGCAGCCAGACCCGCTGGGGACAGGGGGGAATGGGGGAGCAGTACTTC.

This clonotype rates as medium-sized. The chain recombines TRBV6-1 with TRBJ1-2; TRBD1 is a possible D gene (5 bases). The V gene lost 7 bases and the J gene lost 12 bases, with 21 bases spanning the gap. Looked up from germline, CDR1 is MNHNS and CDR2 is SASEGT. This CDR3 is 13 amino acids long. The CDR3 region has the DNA TGTGCCAGCAAGGCCCAGAGAGACGGGGGAGACACCTTC. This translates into CASKAQRDGGDTF.

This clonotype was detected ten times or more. Here the CDR3 reads CASSSLAGRYNEQYF. The CDR3 DNA reads TGTGCCAGCAGCTCACTAGCGGGCCGTTACAATGAGCAGTACTTC. V and J are TRBV7-8 and TRBJ2-5, with 9 bases fitting TRBD2. Germline lookup yields CDR1 SGHVS and CDR2 FQNEAQ. This CDR3 contains 15 residues. J was trimmed by 11 bases and V by 4 bases; bases with no gene match: 14.

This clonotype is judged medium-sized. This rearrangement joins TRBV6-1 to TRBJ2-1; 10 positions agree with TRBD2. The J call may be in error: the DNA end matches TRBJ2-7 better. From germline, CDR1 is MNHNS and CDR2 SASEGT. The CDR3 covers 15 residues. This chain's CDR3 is CASTSSLAGDNEQYF. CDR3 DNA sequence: TGTGCCAGCACAAGCTCGCTAGCGGGAGACAATGAGCAGTACTTC.

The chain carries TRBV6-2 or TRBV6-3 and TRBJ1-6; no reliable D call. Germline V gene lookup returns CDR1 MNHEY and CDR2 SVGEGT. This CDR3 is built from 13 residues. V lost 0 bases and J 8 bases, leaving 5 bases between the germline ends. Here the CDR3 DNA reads TGTGCCAGCAGTTACTCTCAGGATTCACCCCTCCACTTT. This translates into CASSYSQDSPLHF.

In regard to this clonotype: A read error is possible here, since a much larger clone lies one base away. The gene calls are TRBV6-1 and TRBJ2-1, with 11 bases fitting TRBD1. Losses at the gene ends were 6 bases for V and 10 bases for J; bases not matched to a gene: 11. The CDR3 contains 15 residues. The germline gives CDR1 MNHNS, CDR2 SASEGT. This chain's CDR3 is CASSIPGQGGDEQFF. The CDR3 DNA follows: TGTGCCAGCAGCATACCGGGACAGGGGGGTGACGAGCAGTTCTTC.

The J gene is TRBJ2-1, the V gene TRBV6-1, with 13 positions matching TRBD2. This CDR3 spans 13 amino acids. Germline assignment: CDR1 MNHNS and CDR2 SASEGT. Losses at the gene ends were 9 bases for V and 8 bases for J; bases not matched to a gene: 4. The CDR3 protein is CASTSGGVHEQFF. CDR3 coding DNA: TGTGCCAGTACTAGCGGGGGGGTTCATGAGCAGTTCTTC.

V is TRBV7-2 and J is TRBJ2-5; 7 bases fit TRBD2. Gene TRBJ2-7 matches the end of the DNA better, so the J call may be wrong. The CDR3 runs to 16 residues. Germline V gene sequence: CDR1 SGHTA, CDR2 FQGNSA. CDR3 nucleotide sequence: TGTGCCAGCAGCTCCAGACTAGCCCACTTTGGAATCGAGCAGTACTTC. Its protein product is CASSSRLAHFGIEQYF.

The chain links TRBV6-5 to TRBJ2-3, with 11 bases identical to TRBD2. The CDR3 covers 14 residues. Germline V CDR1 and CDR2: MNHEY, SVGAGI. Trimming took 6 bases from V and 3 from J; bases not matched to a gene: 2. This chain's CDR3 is CASSLAGGTDTQYF. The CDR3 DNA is TGTGCCAGCAGCCTAGCGGGGGGTACAGATACGCAGTATTTT.

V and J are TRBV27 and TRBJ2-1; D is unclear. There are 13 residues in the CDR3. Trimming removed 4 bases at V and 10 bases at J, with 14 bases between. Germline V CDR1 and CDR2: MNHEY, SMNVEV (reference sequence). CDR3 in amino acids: CASSSLGTYEQFF. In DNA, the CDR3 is TGTGCCAGCAGTTCCCTGGGTACCTACGAGCAGTTCTTC.

The CDR3 here is CASSPWGGHNEQFF. For the CDR3, the DNA is TGTGCCAGCAGCCCCTGGGGGGGCCACAATGAGCAGTTCTTC. This chain joins TRBV5-3 and TRBJ2-1, with D possibly matching TRBD2 (7 bases). TRBV5-3 is an open reading frame, and its role is uncertain. The V gene lost 8 bases and the J gene lost 5 bases, with 17 bases spanning the gap. The CDR3 spans 14 residues.

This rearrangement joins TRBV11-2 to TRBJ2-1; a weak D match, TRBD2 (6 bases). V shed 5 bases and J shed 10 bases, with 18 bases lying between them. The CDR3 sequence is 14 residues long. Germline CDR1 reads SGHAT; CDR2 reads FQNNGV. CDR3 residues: CASSVDRTTSEQFF. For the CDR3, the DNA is TGTGCCAGCAGCGTGGATAGGACTACTTCCGAGCAGTTCTTC. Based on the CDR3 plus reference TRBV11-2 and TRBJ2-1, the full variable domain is EAGVAQSPRYKIIEKRQSVAFWCNPISGHATLYWYQQILGQGPKLLIQFQNNGVVDDSQLPKDRFSAERLKGVDSTLKIQPAKLEDSAVYLCASSVDRTTSEQFFGPGTRLTVL.

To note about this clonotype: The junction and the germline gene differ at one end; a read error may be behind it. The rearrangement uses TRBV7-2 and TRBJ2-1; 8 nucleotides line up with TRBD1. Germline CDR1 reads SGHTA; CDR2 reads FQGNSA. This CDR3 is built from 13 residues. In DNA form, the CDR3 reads TGCGCCAGCAGCGGACAGGGTCGTAATGAGCAGTTCTTC. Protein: CASSGQGRNEQFF.

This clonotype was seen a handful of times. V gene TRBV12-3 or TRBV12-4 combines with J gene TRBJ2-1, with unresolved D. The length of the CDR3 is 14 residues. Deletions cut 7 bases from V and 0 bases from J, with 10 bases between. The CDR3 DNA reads TGTGCCAGCACCGTCTCTCGCTCCTACAATGAGCAGTTCTTC. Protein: CASTVSRSYNEQFF.

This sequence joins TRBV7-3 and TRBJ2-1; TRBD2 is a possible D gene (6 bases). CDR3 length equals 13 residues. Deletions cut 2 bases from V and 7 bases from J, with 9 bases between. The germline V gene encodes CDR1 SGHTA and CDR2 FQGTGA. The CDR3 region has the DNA TGTGCCAGCAGCTTATATCGGGGGAATGAGCAGTTCTTC. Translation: CASSLYRGNEQFF. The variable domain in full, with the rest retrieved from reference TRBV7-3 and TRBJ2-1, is GAGVSQTPSNKVTEKGKYVELRCDPISGHTALYWYRQSLGQGPEFLIYFQGTGAADDSGLPNDRFFAVRPEGSVSTLKIQRTERGDSAVYLCASSLYRGNEQFFGPGTRLTVL.

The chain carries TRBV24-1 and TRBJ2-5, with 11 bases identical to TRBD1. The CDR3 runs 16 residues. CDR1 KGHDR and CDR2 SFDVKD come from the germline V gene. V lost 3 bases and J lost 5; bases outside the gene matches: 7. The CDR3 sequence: CATSDTRTGGAETQYF. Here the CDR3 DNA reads TGTGCCACCAGTGATACTCGGACAGGGGGCGCGGAGACCCAGTACTTC.

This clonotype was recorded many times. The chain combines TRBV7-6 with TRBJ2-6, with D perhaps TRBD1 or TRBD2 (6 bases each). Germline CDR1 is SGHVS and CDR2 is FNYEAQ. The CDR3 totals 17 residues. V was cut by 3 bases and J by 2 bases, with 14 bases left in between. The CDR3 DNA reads TGTGCCAGCAGCTTGTCATCCGGGGGCGCTGGGGCCAACGTCCTGACTTTC. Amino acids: CASSLSSGGAGANVLTF.

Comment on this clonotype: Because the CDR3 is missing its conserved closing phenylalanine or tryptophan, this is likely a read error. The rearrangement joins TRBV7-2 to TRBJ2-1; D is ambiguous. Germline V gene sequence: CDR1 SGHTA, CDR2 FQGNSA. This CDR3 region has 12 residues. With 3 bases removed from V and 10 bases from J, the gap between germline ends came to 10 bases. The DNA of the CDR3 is TGTGCCAGCAGCTTGGGGATCTACGAGCAGTTCTCT. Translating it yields CASSLGIYEQFS.

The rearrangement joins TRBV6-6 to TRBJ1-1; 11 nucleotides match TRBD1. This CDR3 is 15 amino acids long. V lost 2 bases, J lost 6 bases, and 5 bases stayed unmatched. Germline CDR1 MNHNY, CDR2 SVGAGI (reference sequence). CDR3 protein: CASSYLGQGAAEAFF. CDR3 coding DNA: TGTGCCAGCAGTTACCTCGGACAGGGGGCCGCTGAAGCTTTCTTT.

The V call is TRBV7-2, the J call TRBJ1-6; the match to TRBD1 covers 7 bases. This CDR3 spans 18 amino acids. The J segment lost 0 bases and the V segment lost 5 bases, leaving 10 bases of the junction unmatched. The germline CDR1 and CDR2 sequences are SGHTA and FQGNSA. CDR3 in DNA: TGTGCCAGCAGCGTGGGACAGTTGACGAGCTCCTATAATTCACCCCTCCACTTT. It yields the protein CASSVGQLTSSYNSPLHF. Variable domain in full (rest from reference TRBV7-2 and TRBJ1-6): GAGVSQSPSNKVTEKGKDVELRCDPISGHTALYWYRQSLGQGLEFLIYFQGNSAPDKSGLPSDRFSAERTGGSVSTLTIQRTQQEDSAVYLCASSVGQLTSSYNSPLHFGNGTRLTVT.

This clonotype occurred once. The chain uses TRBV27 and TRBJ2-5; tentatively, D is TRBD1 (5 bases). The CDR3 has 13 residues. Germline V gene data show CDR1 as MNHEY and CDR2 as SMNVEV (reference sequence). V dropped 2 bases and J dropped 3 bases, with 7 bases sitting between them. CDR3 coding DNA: TGTGCCAGCAGTTTACTAGGGGAAGAGACCCAGTACTTC. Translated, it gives CASSLLGEETQYF.

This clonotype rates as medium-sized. As DNA, the CDR3 is TGTGCCAGCAGTTACTCACAGGCCTACGAGCAGTACTTC. It is translated as CASSYSQAYEQYF. The genes are TRBV6-6 and TRBJ2-7; perhaps TRBD1 as D (5 bases). The CDR3 runs to 13 residues. The V end lost 0 bases, the J end lost 2 bases, and 5 bases lay between the germline ends. The V gene's germline CDR1 is MNHNY and CDR2 SVGAGI (reference sequence).